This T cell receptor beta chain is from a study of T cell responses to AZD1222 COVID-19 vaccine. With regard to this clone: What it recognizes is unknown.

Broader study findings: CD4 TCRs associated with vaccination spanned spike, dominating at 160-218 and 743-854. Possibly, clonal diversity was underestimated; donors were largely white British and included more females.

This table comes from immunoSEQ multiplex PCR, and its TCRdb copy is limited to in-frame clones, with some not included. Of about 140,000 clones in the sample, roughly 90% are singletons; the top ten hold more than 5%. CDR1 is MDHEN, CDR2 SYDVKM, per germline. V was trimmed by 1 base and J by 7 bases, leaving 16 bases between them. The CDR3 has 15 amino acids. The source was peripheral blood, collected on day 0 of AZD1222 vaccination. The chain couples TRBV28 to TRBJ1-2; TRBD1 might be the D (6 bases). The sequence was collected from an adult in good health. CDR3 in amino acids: CASSLSGAGEGGYTF. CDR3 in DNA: TGTGCCAGCAGTTTATCAGGGGCAGGAGAGGGTGGCTACACCTTC.